The clone carrying this TCR beta chain was seen once. The length of the CDR3 is 16 residues. V was pared by 0 bases and J by 2 bases, with 14 bases between. Per germline, CDR1 SQVTM and CDR2 ANQGSEA. Libraries were prepared by immunoSEQ multiplex PCR; TCRdb keeps only in-frame clonotypes and omits some of them. The sample shows approximately 290,000 clones, around 89% of them seen only once. The data were obtained in a study of blood T cell repertoires in COVID-19. In the study overall: PBMCs, B-cell-depleted T cells, or T cells were the source of the cDNA or gDNA that made up the material.

The sample comprised peripheral blood. The source is a man aged 30-40 years with acute or convalescent COVID-19. The chain couples TRBV29-1 to TRBJ1-3; tentative D call: TRBD1 (5 bases). The DNA of the CDR3 is TGCAGCGTTGAAGAGGGGGGGTACGGTGCTGGAAACACCATATATTTT. This sequence encodes CSVEEGGYGAGNTIYF.